These 15 T cell receptor beta chains originate from one sample sequenced in a study of spatial heterogeneity in lung cancer. TCRdb reprocessed the 5' RACE reads with MiXCR, giving one entry per CDR3 protein. The table records around 20,000 distinct CDR3 sequences, about 10% of them present only once. Time point: blood at routine non-recurrence follow-up after resection. The sequenced sample was PBMCs, obtained at follow-up. Source of these receptors: a male donor with early-stage non-small cell lung cancer.

This clonotype was detected only a few times. This chain's CDR3 is CASSPADTGGFGNTIYF. CDR3 in DNA: TGTGCCAGCAGTCCCGCGGACACGGGGGGGTTTGGAAACACCATATATTTT. The chain employs TRBV12-3 or TRBV12-4 and TRBJ1-3, with D possibly matching TRBD1 (5 bases). The CDR3 loop spans 17 amino acids. The V end lost 5 bases, the J end lost 3 bases, and 20 bases lay between the germline ends.

In its sample, this clonotype was seen many times. The rearrangement joins TRBV5-6 to TRBJ2-5; D is possibly TRBD2 (6 bases). The V gene lost 4 bases and the J gene lost 4 bases, with 23 bases spanning the gap. The CDR3 contains 17 residues. Germline CDR1 SGHDT, CDR2 YYEEEE. The chain's CDR3 is CASSPDEVAGRRETQYF. CDR3 bases: TGTGCCAGCAGCCCGGATGAGGTGGCGGGGCGGCGAGAGACCCAGTACTTC.

This clonotype was seen more than once but under ten times. The chain couples TRBV28 to TRBJ2-7; D uncertain. The CDR3 runs to 11 residues. V lost 5 bases and J lost 5, with 7 bases in between. CDR1 MDHEN and CDR2 SYDVKM come from the germline V gene. CDR3 DNA: TGTGCCAGCAGTCTCCCGCACGAGCAGTACTTC. Amino acid sequence: CASSLPHEQYF. Full variable domain (remainder filled in from reference TRBV28 and TRBJ2-7): DVKVTQSSRYLVKRTGEKVFLECVQDMDHENMFWYRQDPGLGLRLIYFSYDVKMKEKGDIPEGYSVSREKKERFSLILESASTNQTSMYLCASSLPHEQYFGPGTRLTVT.

This chain links TRBV20-1 with TRBJ2-7; 10 bases line up with TRBD2. The CDR3 is 14 amino acids. CDR1 and CDR2 from the germline V gene are DFQATT and SNEGSKA (reference sequence). V was clipped by 5 bases and J by 9 bases; unmatched bases: 13. The CDR3: CSAASGRGTDGQYF. The CDR3 DNA reads as TGCAGTGCTGCAAGCGGGAGGGGGACGGACGGGCAGTACTTC.

The chain recombines TRBV2 with TRBJ2-5, with D perhaps matching TRBD1 or TRBD2 (5 bases each). The CDR3 is 13 amino acids. Germline loops: CDR1 SNHLY, CDR2 FYNNEI. Trimming cost V 11 bases and J 2 bases, with 15 bases left between them. DNA for the CDR3: TGTGCCCAGCGTCGGGACGGACAAGAGACCCAGTACTTC. Translated: CAQRRDGQETQYF.

This clonotype was counted ten times or more. The chain couples TRBV11-2 to TRBJ1-1; TRBD1 is a possible D gene (6 bases). V lost 6 bases to trimming and J lost 5 bases, with 10 bases between them. There are 12 residues in the CDR3. Germline V gene lookup returns CDR1 SGHAT and CDR2 FQNNGV. CDR3 protein: CASRLGGTEAFF. The DNA for the CDR3 is TGTGCCAGCAGACTAGGGGGGACTGAAGCTTTCTTT.

There are many counts of this clonotype. This sequence joins TRBV12-3 or TRBV12-4 and TRBJ1-1, with 11 nucleotides matching TRBD1. V dropped 2 bases and J dropped 4; count of bases not matched to a gene: 15. The CDR3 extends over 19 amino acids. The CDR3 nucleotides read TGTGCCAGCAGTTTACTAACTTGGCCCACCGGGACAGGGGGCACTGAAGCTTTCTTT. It encodes CASSLLTWPTGTGGTEAFF.

This clonotype is classed as medium-sized. The chain uses TRBV7-6 and TRBJ2-7; D gene ambiguous. Trimming pared 1 base from V and 5 bases from J, leaving 9 bases between. This CDR3 is 13 amino acids long. Germline loops: CDR1 SGHVS, CDR2 FNYEAQ. CDR3 loop: CASSLEPLDEQYF. CDR3 nucleotide sequence: TGTGCCAGCAGCTTAGAGCCCTTGGACGAGCAGTACTTC.

This clonotype has just a few counts. The chain joins TRBV5-6 to TRBJ2-7; D is ambiguous. Trimming removed 0 bases from V and 5 bases from J, with 9 bases in between. The CDR3 is 13 residues long. From germline, CDR1 is SGHDT and CDR2 YYEEEE. CDR3 region: CASSLGPADEQYF. As DNA, the CDR3 is TGTGCCAGCAGCTTGGGGCCTGCGGACGAGCAGTACTTC. The variable domain in full, completed from reference TRBV5-6 and TRBJ2-7, reads DAGVTQSPTHLIKTRGQQVTLRCSPKSGHDTVSWYQQALGQGPQFIFQYYEEEERQRGNFPDRFSGHQFPNYSSELNVNALLLGDSALYLCASSLGPADEQYFGPGTRLTVT.

This clonotype was counted at least ten times. The rearrangement joins TRBV29-1 to TRBJ2-2, with no clear D. V was cut by 6 bases and J by 1 base, with 6 bases left in between. Looked up from germline, CDR1 is SQVTM and CDR2 is ANQGSEA. The CDR3 has 12 amino acids. CDR3 in DNA: TGCAGCGTGAGCAGGAACACCGGGGAGCTGTTTTTT. Encoded protein: CSVSRNTGELFF.

This clonotype showed up just a few times. The chain employs TRBV6-5 and TRBJ2-7; the D gene is possibly TRBD2 (5 bases). V lost 0 bases to trimming and J lost 7 bases, with 13 bases between them. The CDR3 spans 14 residues. The germline gives CDR1 MNHEY, CDR2 SVGAGI. The CDR3 sequence is CASSYSTRRWEQYF. CDR3 coding DNA: TGTGCCAGCAGTTACTCGACAAGGAGGTGGGAGCAGTACTTC.

In this sample, this clonotype is medium-sized. This chain uses TRBV20-1 with TRBJ1-1; D may be TRBD1 (5 bases). This CDR3 spans 16 amino acids. The germline V and J ends were trimmed by 0 bases and 3 bases, with 17 bases remaining between them. The V gene's germline CDR1 is DFQATT and CDR2 SNEGSKA (reference sequence). CDR3 coding DNA: TGCAGTGCTAGAGATATACATGGACAAGGGGACACTGAAGCTTTCTTT. This encodes CSARDIHGQGDTEAFF.

This clonotype was seen a handful of times. The chain joins TRBV6-5 to TRBJ1-1, with D perhaps TRBD1 (5 bases). The germline V gene has CDR1 MNHEY and CDR2 SVGAGI. This CDR3 comprises 14 residues. Trimming cost V 2 bases and J 0 bases, with 7 bases left between them. This CDR3 reads CASSYRGMNTEAFF. In DNA, the CDR3 is TGTGCCAGCAGTTACAGGGGAATGAACACTGAAGCTTTCTTT.

This clonotype was seen more than once but under ten times. The CDR3 bases are TGTGCCAGCAGCTTAGATAATGAGCAGTTCTTC. It is translated as CASSLDNEQFF. The rearrangement joins TRBV7-9 to TRBJ2-1; D gene unclear. V was pared by 1 base and J by 7 bases, with 2 bases between. The germline CDR1 and CDR2 sequences are SEHNR and FQNEAQ (reference sequence). The CDR3 sequence is 11 residues long.

This clonotype has more than one count but fewer than ten. The chain uses TRBV6-1 and TRBJ1-4; D is ambiguous. Germline CDR1 and CDR2: MNHNS and SASEGT. The CDR3 length is 14 residues. V was trimmed by 8 bases and J by 8 bases, leaving 18 bases between them. The CDR3 loop is CASGSEARGEKLFF. The CDR3 DNA reads as TGTGCCAGCGGTTCCGAGGCCCGCGGGGAAAAACTGTTTTTT.